The 32 T cell receptor beta chains in this list originate from one sample, sequenced in a study of regulatory T cells in long-lasting Graves disease. Construction of the TCR beta libraries employed iRepertoire HTBI primers in conjunction with Arm-PCR of CDR3 regions. TCRdb recomputed calls from the multiplex PCR reads with MiXCR, one row per CDR3 protein. The data contain approximately 350,000 distinct CDR3 sequences, 15% to 20% of them singletons. Specified time point: newly diagnosed GD, antithyroid drugs for less than 3 months. PBMC-extracted RNA yielded the TCR library. These data were also filed under a second study, of T cells in Graves' hyperthyroidism and ophthalmopathy.

Source: peripheral blood mononuclear cells (PBMCs), taken at new diagnosis, from a patient treated with antithyroid drugs. All receptors come from a woman aged 18-35 years with Graves disease.

Many counts were recorded for this clonotype. This chain links TRBV18 with TRBJ1-1; TRBD1 agrees at 8 bases. Unmatched junction bases numbered 10, after V lost 4 bases and J lost 0 bases. The CDR3 consists of 17 residues. Per germline, CDR1 KGHSH and CDR2 LQKENI. The CDR3 sequence: CASSQMTGAFMNTEAFF. The CDR3 DNA reads TGTGCCAGCTCACAAATGACAGGGGCCTTTATGAACACTGAAGCTTTCTTT.

The chain is built from TRBV9 and TRBJ2-3; 9 bases are shared with TRBD2. The CDR3 has 16 residues. V shed 2 bases, J shed 4 bases, and the junction held 8 bases outside the gene matches. Germline loops: CDR1 SGDLS, CDR2 YYNGEE. CDR3 sequence reads: CASSVLQRGAADTQYF. CDR3 nucleotide sequence: TGTGCCAGCAGCGTCCTCCAGCGGGGGGCAGCAGATACGCAGTATTTT.

This clonotype was seen at least ten times. The chain is built from TRBV2 and TRBJ2-7, with TRBD2 matching over 11 bases. The V segment lost 6 bases and the J segment 6 bases; nucleotides outside the gene matches: 7. The germline V gene has CDR1 SNHLY and CDR2 FYNNEI. The CDR3 runs 14 residues. This CDR3 reads CASSLAGTSGEQYF. CDR3 in DNA: TGTGCCAGCAGCCTAGCCGGGACTAGCGGCGAGCAGTACTTC.

This clonotype turned up a few times. One base away lies a much larger clone, so this may be a sequencing read error. V is TRBV11-2 and J is TRBJ1-1, with 11 bases lining up with TRBD1. This CDR3 contains 15 residues. Germline-derived CDR1 and CDR2 are SGHAT and FQNNGV. CDR3 nucleotides: TGTGCCAGCAGCCTGGACAGGGGGCGGAACACTGAAGCTCTCTTT. Protein: CASSLDRGRNTEALF.

This clonotype was found a few times. V gene TRBV10-3 combines with J gene TRBJ2-7, with 8 bases matching TRBD1. The CDR3 totals 16 residues. CDR1 and CDR2 (germline): ENHRY, SYGVKD. V dropped 2 bases and J dropped 0; count of bases not matched to a gene: 6. The CDR3 sequence is CAISEGPGQDSYEQYF. The CDR3 nucleotides read TGTGCCATCAGTGAGGGCCCGGGACAGGACTCCTACGAGCAGTACTTC.

The table lists this clonotype with a few counts. The J gene is TRBJ1-5, the V gene TRBV5-1; the D gene is possibly TRBD1 (5 bases). The CDR3 spans 14 residues. The germline V and J ends were trimmed by 0 bases and 6 bases, with 10 bases remaining between them. The germline V gene has CDR1 SGHRS and CDR2 YFSETQ. The CDR3 DNA follows: TGCGCCAGCAGCTTGGCAGGGATGGGTCAGCCCCAGCATTTT. Protein: CASSLAGMGQPQHF.

The J gene is TRBJ2-5, the V gene TRBV29-1; 10 nucleotides align to TRBD2. V shed 8 bases and J 4 bases; nucleotides not matched to a gene: 7. Germline CDR1 SQVTM, CDR2 ANQGSEA. This CDR3 region has 13 residues. In DNA, the CDR3 is TGCAGCACTAAGCGGGAGGGCCGAGAGACCCAGTACTTC. Encoded protein: CSTKREGRETQYF.

This clonotype was seen at least ten times. This sequence joins TRBV7-9 and TRBJ2-5; D not resolved. Between the trimmed V and J ends, which lost 5 bases and 7 bases, there was a span of 11 bases. Germline V gene data show CDR1 as SEHNR and CDR2 as FQNEAQ (reference sequence). The CDR3 contains 12 residues. In DNA form, the CDR3 reads TGTGCCAGCAGCGAAGCCACCTTGACCCAGTACTTC. It specifies CASSEATLTQYF.

This clonotype came up many times. This chain links TRBV3-1 with TRBJ2-1; 10 positions match TRBD2. This CDR3 comprises 15 residues. Per the germline V gene, CDR1 is LGHDT and CDR2 is YNNKEL (reference sequence). V gave up 6 bases and J gave up 6 bases; unmatched junction bases: 8. The CDR3 DNA reads TGTGCCAGCAGGACCAGCGGGGGGGCGGGCAATGAGCAGTTCTTC. This encodes CASRTSGGAGNEQFF.

Ten or more counts support this clonotype. J is TRBJ2-7 and V is TRBV2, with D unclear. V was shortened by 1 base and J by 0 bases, with 7 bases between the two germline ends. The CDR3 extends over 14 amino acids. The V gene's germline CDR1 is SNHLY and CDR2 FYNNEI. The CDR3 DNA follows: TGTGCCAGCAGTGAAGTTCAGAGCTCCTACGAGCAGTACTTC. This gives the protein CASSEVQSSYEQYF.

The chain joins TRBV19 to TRBJ2-1; possible D gene TRBD1, 6 bases. V was pared by 2 bases and J by 10 bases, with 15 bases between. Germline assignment: CDR1 LNHDA and CDR2 SQIVND (reference sequence). The CDR3 is 14 residues long. The CDR3 reads CASSIRGRGEEQFF. The CDR3 DNA reads as TGTGCCAGTAGTATAAGAGGCAGGGGCGAAGAGCAGTTCTTC. Full variable domain (missing parts from reference TRBV19 and TRBJ2-1): DGGITQSPKYLFRKEGQNVTLSCEQNLNHDAMYWYRQDPGQGLRLIYYSQIVNDFQKGDIAEGYSVSREKKESFPLTVTSAQKNPTAFYLCASSIRGRGEEQFFGPGTRLTVL.

Comment on this clonotype: With a much larger clone just one base away, this may be a read error. V gene TRBV3-1 combines with J gene TRBJ1-6, with unresolved D. The germline V gene has CDR1 LGHDT and CDR2 YNNKEL (reference sequence). This CDR3 contains 15 residues. DNA of the CDR3: TGTGCCAGCATCCAAGATTCCCGAAACAATTCACCCCTCCACTTT. This sequence encodes CASIQDSRNNSPLHF.

This clonotype was recorded at least ten times. This rearrangement joins TRBV5-1 to TRBJ2-1; TRBD2 matches 11 bases. V lost 0 bases to trimming and J lost 7 bases; unmatched junction nucleotides: 12. Germline V gives CDR1 SGHRS, CDR2 YFSETQ. The CDR3 extends over 18 amino acids. The CDR3 is CASSLAGVAGGGSNEQFF. The CDR3 coding sequence is TGCGCCAGCAGCTTGGCCGGGGTAGCGGGAGGGGGAAGTAATGAGCAGTTCTTC.

The CDR3 protein is CASSRITQNTGELFF. In DNA, the CDR3 is TGCGCCAGCAGTCGGATAACACAAAACACCGGGGAGCTGTTTTTT. V gene TRBV4-1 combines with J gene TRBJ2-2; D not resolved. CDR3 length: 15 amino acids. Between the trimmed V and J ends, which lost 6 bases and 2 bases, there was a span of 13 bases. Per germline, CDR1 MGHRA and CDR2 YSYEKL.

The V and J genes are TRBV6-5 and TRBJ1-2, with D unresolved. With 0 bases removed from V and 6 bases from J, the gap between germline ends came to 14 bases. This CDR3 is 15 amino acids long. The germline V gene has CDR1 MNHEY and CDR2 SVGAGI. The CDR3 DNA is TGTGCCAGCAGTTACTCAGGGAGCGGTAGAGATGGCTACACCTTC. Translated: CASSYSGSGRDGYTF.

The table lists this clonotype with many counts. The chain uses TRBV6-1 and TRBJ1-5; tentative D call: TRBD1 (6 bases). The CDR3 is 18 amino acids. V lost 6 bases and J 0 bases, leaving 21 bases between the germline ends. Germline CDR1 and CDR2: MNHNS and SASEGT. The CDR3 here is CASSRGAAGTYSNQPQHF. The DNA of the CDR3 is TGTGCCAGCAGCCGGGGGGCGGCAGGGACATATAGCAATCAGCCCCAGCATTTT.

This clonotype was recorded many times. The chain is built from TRBV20-1 and TRBJ2-5; 10 positions match TRBD2. Germline CDR1 is DFQATT and CDR2 is SNEGSKA (reference sequence). J lost 1 base, V lost 6 bases, and 5 bases had no gene match. This CDR3 has 14 residues. CDR3 sequence (DNA): TGCAGTGCCTTTAGCGGGGGGACCCAAGAGACCCAGTACTTC. This encodes CSAFSGGTQETQYF.

The chain recombines TRBV6-1 with TRBJ2-3; D gene ambiguous. The CDR3 has 14 residues. The germline V and J ends were trimmed by 7 bases and 2 bases, with 13 bases remaining between them. CDR1 is MNHNS, CDR2 SASEGT, per germline. The CDR3 region is CASTNPLSTDTQYF. In nucleotides, the CDR3 is TGTGCCAGCACCAACCCTTTATCCACAGATACGCAGTATTTT.

The chain couples TRBV6-5 to TRBJ1-2, with D unresolved. V lost 4 bases and J lost 8, with 14 bases in between. The CDR3 runs to 13 residues. Looked up from germline, CDR1 is MNHEY and CDR2 is SVGAGI. CDR3 region: CASSFGPTRGYTF. The CDR3 nucleotides read TGTGCCAGCAGTTTCGGACCAACGAGAGGCTACACCTTC.

This clonotype was counted many times. This sequence joins TRBV14 and TRBJ2-5; D is uncertain. Germline CDR1 SGHDN, CDR2 FVKESK. The ends were cut back, 1 base at V and 4 bases at J, with 4 bases in the middle. The CDR3 spans 12 residues. Here the CDR3 DNA reads TGTGCCAGCAGCCAAGGGTTAGAGACCCAGTACTTC. It specifies CASSQGLETQYF.

This clonotype was recorded a few times. The chain joins TRBV4-1 to TRBJ2-7; 8 nucleotides line up with TRBD1. The CDR3 sequence is 16 residues long. Unmatched junction bases numbered 7, after V lost 0 bases and J lost 3 bases. Germline CDR1 and CDR2: MGHRA and YSYEKL. CDR3 DNA: TGCGCCAGCAGCCAAGAGTTTGGGACAGGCGACTACGAGCAGTACTTC. Translating gives CASSQEFGTGDYEQYF.

Points on this clonotype: This may arise from a read error, as a much more abundant clone is one base away. This chain links TRBV28 with TRBJ2-7; no firm D call. CDR3 length: 13 amino acids. Germline V gene lookup returns CDR1 MDHEN and CDR2 SYDVKM. The CDR3 DNA sequence: TGTACCAGCAACAGCCTACAAAACTACGAGCAGTACTTC. This sequence encodes CTSNSLQNYEQYF.

J is TRBJ2-7 and V is TRBV7-8; 11 bases are a match to TRBD2. V lost 7 bases and J lost 3; bases outside the gene matches: 8. Germline CDR1 SGHVS, CDR2 FQNEAQ. The CDR3 extends over 15 amino acids. Here the CDR3 DNA reads TGTGCCAGCAACCAACTAGCGGGAGTCTACTACGAGCAGTACTTC. Amino acid sequence: CASNQLAGVYYEQYF.

In this sample, this clonotype turned up a few times. V gene TRBV7-9 combines with J gene TRBJ1-4; no reliable D call. The germline CDR1 and CDR2 sequences are SEHNR and FQNEAQ (reference sequence). The CDR3 runs 14 residues. V lost 1 base to trimming and J lost 4 bases, with 7 bases between them. The CDR3 region is CASSLGQYNEKLFF. The CDR3 DNA reads as TGTGCCAGCAGCTTAGGGCAGTATAATGAAAAACTGTTTTTT. The variable domain in full, with the rest retrieved from reference TRBV7-9 and TRBJ1-4, is DTGVSQNPRHKITKRGQNVTFRCDPISEHNRLYWYRQTLGQGPEFLTYFQNEAQLEKSRLLSDRFSAERPKGSFSTLEIQRTEQGDSAMYLCASSLGQYNEKLFFGSGTQLSVL.

This clonotype was counted at least ten times. The gene calls are TRBV19 and TRBJ2-5, with D maybe TRBD2 (5 bases). Trimming removed 5 bases from V and 2 bases from J, with 12 bases in between. Germline assignment: CDR1 LNHDA and CDR2 SQIVND (reference sequence). CDR3 length: 14 residues. CDR3: CASSQRGRQETQYF. The CDR3 bases are TGTGCCAGTAGTCAACGGGGAAGACAAGAGACCCAGTACTTC.

This clonotype was counted between two and nine times. J is TRBJ2-5 and V is TRBV5-1; D gene ambiguous. Germline loops: CDR1 SGHRS, CDR2 YFSETQ. The CDR3 covers 13 residues. V lost 6 bases, J lost 1 base, and 10 bases lay in between. CDR3: CASMLGRQETQYF. CDR3 bases: TGCGCCAGCATGTTAGGCCGCCAAGAGACCCAGTACTTC.

This clonotype appeared a few times. V gene TRBV19 combines with J gene TRBJ1-1; D remains ambiguous. The CDR3 has 15 amino acids. Trimming left V 4 bases short and J 1 base short, with 13 bases between. The germline V gene has CDR1 LNHDA and CDR2 SQIVND (reference sequence). CDR3 protein: CASSRKEMGNTEAFF. Here the CDR3 DNA reads TGTGCCAGTAGTAGGAAGGAGATGGGGAACACTGAAGCTTTCTTT.

The chain is built from TRBV20-1 and TRBJ1-1; TRBD1 is a possible D gene (6 bases). The ends were cut back, 4 bases at V and 0 bases at J, with 12 bases in the middle. The CDR3 has 14 amino acids. Germline lookup yields CDR1 DFQATT and CDR2 SNEGSKA (reference sequence). CDR3 residues: CSAIVQGMNTEAFF. The CDR3 DNA reads TGCAGTGCTATTGTACAGGGAATGAACACTGAAGCTTTCTTT.

In this sample, this clonotype turned up a few times. The chain combines TRBV9 with TRBJ2-1, with 7 bases aligning to TRBD2. The junction had 13 bases not matched to a gene; V was cut back by 6 bases and J by 10 bases. The V gene's germline CDR1 is SGDLS and CDR2 YYNGEE. The CDR3 is made up of 14 amino acids. Written as DNA, the CDR3 is TGTGCCAGCAATGCGACGCGGGGAGGGGTCGAGCAGTTCTTC. Its protein product is CASNATRGGVEQFF. The full variable domain, in which reference TRBV9 and TRBJ2-1 provide the parts outside the CDR3, is DSGVTQTPKHLITATGQRVTLRCSPRSGDLSVYWYQQSLDQGLQFLIQYYNGEERAKGNILERFSAQQFPDLHSELNLSSLELGDSALYFCASNATRGGVEQFFGPGTRLTVL.

To note about this clonotype: It differs at one base from a far larger clone, so likely a read error. J is TRBJ1-3 and V is TRBV6-5; D ambiguous. The germline V gene has CDR1 MNHEY and CDR2 SVGAGI. This CDR3 comprises 17 residues. For the CDR3, the DNA is TGTGCCAACAGTTTCTTTACAGTGCCCAACTCTGGAAACACCATATATTTT. Protein: CANSFFTVPNSGNTIYF.

This clonotype was picked up many times. This rearrangement joins TRBV7-8 to TRBJ1-1; unclear D gene. Trimming took 5 bases from V and 0 from J, leaving 7 bases between them. Germline V gene lookup returns CDR1 SGHVS and CDR2 FQNEAQ. The CDR3 consists of 13 residues. As DNA, the CDR3 is TGTGCCAGCAGCAAAGGGCTGAACACTGAAGCTTTCTTT. Translating gives CASSKGLNTEAFF.

This clonotype occurred many times. The chain uses TRBV30 and TRBJ1-1; D not certain. The V gene lost 1 base and the J gene lost 0 bases, with 3 bases spanning the gap. This CDR3 has 12 residues. Germline lookup yields CDR1 GTSNPN and CDR2 SVGIG (reference sequence). This CDR3 is CAWSGMNTEAFF. In DNA, the CDR3 is TGTGCCTGGAGTGGAATGAACACTGAAGCTTTCTTT.